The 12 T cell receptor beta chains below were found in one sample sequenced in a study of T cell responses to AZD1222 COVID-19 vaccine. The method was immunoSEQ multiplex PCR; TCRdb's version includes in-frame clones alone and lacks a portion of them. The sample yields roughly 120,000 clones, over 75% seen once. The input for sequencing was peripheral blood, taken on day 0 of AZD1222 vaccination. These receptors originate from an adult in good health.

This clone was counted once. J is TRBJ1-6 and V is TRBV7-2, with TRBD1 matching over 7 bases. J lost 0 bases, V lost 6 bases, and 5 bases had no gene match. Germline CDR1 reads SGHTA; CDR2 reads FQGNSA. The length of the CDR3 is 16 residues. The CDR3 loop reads CASRLRTGSYNSPLHF. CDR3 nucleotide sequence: TGTGCCAGCAGGCTACGGACAGGCTCCTATAATTCACCCCTCCACTTT.

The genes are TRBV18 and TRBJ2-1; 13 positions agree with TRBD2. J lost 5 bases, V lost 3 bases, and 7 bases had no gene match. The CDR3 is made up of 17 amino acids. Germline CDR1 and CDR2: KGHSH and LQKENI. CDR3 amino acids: CASSPRLAGGSDNEQFF. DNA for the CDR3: TGTGCCAGCTCACCTAGACTAGCGGGGGGATCCGACAATGAGCAGTTCTTC.

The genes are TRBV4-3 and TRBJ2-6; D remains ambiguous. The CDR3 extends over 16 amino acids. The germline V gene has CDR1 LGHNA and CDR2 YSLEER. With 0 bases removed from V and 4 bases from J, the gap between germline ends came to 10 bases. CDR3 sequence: CASSQDYGPGANVLTF. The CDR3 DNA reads TGCGCCAGCAGCCAAGATTACGGGCCGGGGGCCAACGTCCTGACTTTC.

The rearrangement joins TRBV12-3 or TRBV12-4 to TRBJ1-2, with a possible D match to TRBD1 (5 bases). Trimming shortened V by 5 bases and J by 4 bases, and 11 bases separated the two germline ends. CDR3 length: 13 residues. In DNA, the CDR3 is TGTGCCAGCAGTCGTGACAGAGGCTATGGCTACACCTTC. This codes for CASSRDRGYGYTF.

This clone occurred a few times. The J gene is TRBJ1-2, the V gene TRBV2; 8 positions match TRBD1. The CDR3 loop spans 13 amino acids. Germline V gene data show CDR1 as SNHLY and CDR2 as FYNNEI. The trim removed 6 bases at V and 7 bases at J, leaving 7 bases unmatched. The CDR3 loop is CASRDREEGGYTF. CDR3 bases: TGTGCCAGCAGGGACAGGGAGGAAGGTGGCTACACCTTC. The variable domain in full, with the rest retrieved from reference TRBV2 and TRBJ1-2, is EPEVTQTPSHQVTQMGQEVILRCVPISNHLYFYWYRQILGQKVEFLVSFYNNEISEKSEIFDDQFSVERPDGSNFTLKIRSTKLEDSAMYFCASRDREEGGYTFGSGTRLTVV.

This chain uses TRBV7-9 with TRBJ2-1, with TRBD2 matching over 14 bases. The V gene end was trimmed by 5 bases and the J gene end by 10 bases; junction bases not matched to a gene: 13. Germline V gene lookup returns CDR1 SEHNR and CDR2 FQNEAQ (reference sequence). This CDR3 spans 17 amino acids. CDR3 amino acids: CASSTTSGGAFSLEQFF. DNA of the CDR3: TGTGCCAGCAGCACGACTAGCGGGGGGGCCTTCTCACTAGAGCAGTTCTTC. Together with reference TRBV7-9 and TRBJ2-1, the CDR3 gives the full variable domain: DTGVSQNPRHKITKRGQNVTFRCDPISEHNRLYWYRQTLGQGPEFLTYFQNEAQLEKSRLLSDRFSAERPKGSFSTLEIQRTEQGDSAMYLCASSTTSGGAFSLEQFFGPGTRLTVL.

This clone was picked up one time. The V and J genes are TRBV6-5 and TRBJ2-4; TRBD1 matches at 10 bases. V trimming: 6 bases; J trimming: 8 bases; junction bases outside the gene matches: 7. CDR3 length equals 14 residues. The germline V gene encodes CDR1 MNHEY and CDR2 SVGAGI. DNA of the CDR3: TGTGCCAGCAGGACGGGACAGGGGACAGACATTCAGTACTTC. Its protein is CASRTGQGTDIQYF.

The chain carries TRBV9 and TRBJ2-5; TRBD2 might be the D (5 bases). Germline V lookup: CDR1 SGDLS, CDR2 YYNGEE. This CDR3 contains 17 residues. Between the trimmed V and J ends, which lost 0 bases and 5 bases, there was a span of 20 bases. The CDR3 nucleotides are TGTGCCAGCAGCGTAGCGTCTAGCCCCGAGTCGGTGGAGACCCAGTACTTC. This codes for CASSVASSPESVETQYF.

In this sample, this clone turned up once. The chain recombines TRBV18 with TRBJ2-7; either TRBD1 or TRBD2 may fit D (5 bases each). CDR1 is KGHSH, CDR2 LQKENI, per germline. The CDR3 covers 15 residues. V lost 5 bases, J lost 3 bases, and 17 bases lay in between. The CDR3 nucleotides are TGTGCCAGCTCAACTCGGGGAAGAGGGGACTACGAGCAGTACTTC. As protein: CASSTRGRGDYEQYF.

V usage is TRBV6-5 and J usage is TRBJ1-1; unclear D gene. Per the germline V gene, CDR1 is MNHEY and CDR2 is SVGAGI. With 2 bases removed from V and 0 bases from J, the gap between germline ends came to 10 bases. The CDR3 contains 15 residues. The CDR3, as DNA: TGTGCCAGCAGTTACGGGCCAAGTTTGAACACTGAAGCTTTCTTT. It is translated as CASSYGPSLNTEAFF.

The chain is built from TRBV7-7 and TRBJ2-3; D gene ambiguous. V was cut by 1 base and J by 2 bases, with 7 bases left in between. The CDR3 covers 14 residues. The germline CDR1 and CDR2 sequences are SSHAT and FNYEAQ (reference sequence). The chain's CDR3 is CASSLGLHTDTQYF. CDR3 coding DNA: TGTGCCAGCAGCTTAGGGCTCCACACAGATACGCAGTATTTT. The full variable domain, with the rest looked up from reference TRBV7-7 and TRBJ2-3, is GAGVSQSPRYKVTKRGQDVTLRCDPISSHATLYWYQQALGQGPEFLTYFNYEAQPDKSGLPSDRFSAERPEGSISTLTIQRTEQRDSAMYRCASSLGLHTDTQYFGPGTRLTVL.

For the CDR3, the DNA is TGTGCCATCAGACCCGGGACAGATTCCGGCGGCACCTTC. Translated: CAIRPGTDSGGTF. This chain joins TRBV10-3 and TRBJ1-2, with TRBD1 identical over 7 bases. This CDR3 comprises 13 residues. The germline gives CDR1 ENHRY, CDR2 SYGVKD. The V segment lost 6 bases and the J segment 13 bases; nucleotides outside the gene matches: 14.